In this sample, the clone carrying this T cell receptor (beta chain) turned up a few times. Its target is not known. The data originate from a study of CD8+ T cells in alopecia areata. The wider study: Treated patients were scored for severity by percent of scalp affected. Study outcomes and limitations: Within the top 100, expanded CD8+ clones significantly decreased with tofacitinib, as did scalp clonality. Scalp and blood retained many expanded lesional clones during tofacitinib.

V was clipped by 2 bases and J by 7 bases, with 9 bases between them. The CDR3 length is 12 residues. The germline V gene has CDR1 SGHAT and CDR2 FQNNGV. Treatment given: oral pan-JAK inhibitor, 5-10 mg twice daily. Sequencing templates came from extracted RNA that was reverse transcribed into cDNA. The data were produced by immunoSEQ multiplex PCR, yet TCRdb's version contains in-frame clones alone and is incomplete. The sample includes some 200,000 clones, roughly 64% seen only once; the top ten take under 7%. The V call is TRBV11-2, the J call TRBJ2-7; no clear D gene. The sequence was collected from a human donor with alopecia areata. Sequences were derived from CD4+ T cells sorted from blood, sampled at week 24, from a patient treated with tofacitinib. CDR3 loop: CASSLFSVEQYF. The CDR3 nucleotides are TGTGCCAGCAGCTTATTCTCCGTAGAGCAGTACTTC.